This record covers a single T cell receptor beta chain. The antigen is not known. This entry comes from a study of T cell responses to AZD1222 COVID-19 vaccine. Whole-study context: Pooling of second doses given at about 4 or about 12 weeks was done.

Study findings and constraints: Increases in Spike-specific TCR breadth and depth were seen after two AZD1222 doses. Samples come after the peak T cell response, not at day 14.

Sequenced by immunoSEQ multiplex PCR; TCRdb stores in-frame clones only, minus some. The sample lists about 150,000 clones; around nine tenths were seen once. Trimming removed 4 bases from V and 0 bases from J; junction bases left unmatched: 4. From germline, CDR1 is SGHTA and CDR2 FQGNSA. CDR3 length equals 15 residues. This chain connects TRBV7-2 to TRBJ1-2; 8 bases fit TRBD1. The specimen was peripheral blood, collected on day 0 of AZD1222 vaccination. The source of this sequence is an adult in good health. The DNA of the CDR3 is TGTGCCAGCAGCTCCCGACAGGGGTCTAACTATGGCTACACCTTC. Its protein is CASSSRQGSNYGYTF.